The 26 T cell receptor beta chains below were found in one sample sequenced in a study of shared clonotypes between healthy human individuals. CD8 cells regarded as naive lacked CD45RO, were positively chosen for CCR7, and omitted terminally differentiated effector memory CD45RA+ cells. Using immunoSEQ multiplex PCR, the repertoire was profiled, and TCRdb retains in-frame clones only, with some absent. The sample yields around 1.9 million clones, about 93% seen once. The sample comprised naive CD8+ T cells from PBMCs. The receptors were sampled from a man between 18 and 29 years old in good health. Some clones in this sample may be carry-over from other donors' samples.

There are a few counts of this clone. CDR3: CASSADSNYGYTF. For the CDR3, the DNA is TGTGCCAGCAGTGCGGACAGCAACTATGGCTACACCTTC. V usage is TRBV28 and J usage is TRBJ1-2; tentatively, D is TRBD1 (6 bases). In germline, CDR1 is MDHEN, CDR2 SYDVKM. Trimming cost V 5 bases and J 2 bases, with 9 bases left between them. The CDR3 totals 13 residues.

This sequence joins TRBV5-1 and TRBJ2-3; D remains ambiguous. This CDR3 has 14 amino acids. Trimming took off 1 base at V and 0 bases at J, with 6 bases between the two ends. CDR1 SGHRS and CDR2 YFSETQ come from the germline V gene. CDR3 sequence (DNA): TGCGCCAGCAGCTTGCACTGGAGCACAGATACGCAGTATTTT. Encoded protein: CASSLHWSTDTQYF.

This chain joins TRBV27 and TRBJ2-1; unclear D gene. V gave up 5 bases and J gave up 3 bases, with 14 bases separating them. Germline V lookup: CDR1 MNHEY, CDR2 SMNVEV (reference sequence). The CDR3 spans 15 residues. CDR3 in amino acids: CASSGLPVLYNEQFF. Written as DNA, the CDR3 is TGTGCCAGCAGTGGTCTGCCAGTGCTCTACAATGAGCAGTTCTTC.

V is TRBV6-5 and J is TRBJ1-2, with unresolved D. The CDR3 length is 13 residues. Trimming removed 6 bases from V and 4 bases from J, with 12 bases in between. The germline V gene has CDR1 MNHEY and CDR2 SVGAGI. The CDR3 reads CASSLTEGYGYTF. DNA for the CDR3: TGTGCCAGCAGCCTCACAGAGGGCTATGGCTACACCTTC.

This chain uses TRBV7-2 with TRBJ2-1, with D perhaps matching TRBD1 (6 bases). The CDR3 is made up of 13 amino acids. V shed 5 bases and J shed 9 bases, with 14 bases lying between them. Germline V gene data show CDR1 as SGHTA and CDR2 as FQGNSA. CDR3 protein: CASSRYRDPEQFF. The CDR3, as DNA: TGTGCCAGCAGCCGGTACAGGGACCCTGAGCAGTTCTTC. Drawing the rest from reference TRBV7-2 and TRBJ2-1, the complete variable domain is GAGVSQSPSNKVTEKGKDVELRCDPISGHTALYWYRQSLGQGLEFLIYFQGNSAPDKSGLPSDRFSAERTGGSVSTLTIQRTQQEDSAVYLCASSRYRDPEQFFGPGTRLTVL.

In the case of this clone: Distinct nucleotide sequences in the sample also encode this CDR3. The V call is TRBV11-2, the J call TRBJ2-1; no clear D. Germline V lookup: CDR1 SGHAT, CDR2 FQNNGV. The V end was cut by 4 bases, the J end by 7 bases, with 5 bases between. The CDR3 loop spans 11 amino acids. The CDR3 is CASSSGNEQFF. CDR3 nucleotides: TGTGCCAGCAGCTCAGGAAATGAGCAGTTCTTC.

The rearrangement uses TRBV30 and TRBJ1-1; perhaps TRBD1 as D (5 bases). The CDR3 has 14 residues. CDR1 GTSNPN and CDR2 SVGIG come from the germline V gene (reference sequence). V lost 2 bases and J lost 4, with 14 bases in between. The CDR3 here is CAWSTGAWGTEAFF. The DNA of the CDR3 is TGTGCCTGGAGTACCGGGGCGTGGGGCACTGAAGCTTTCTTT.

This rearrangement joins TRBV19 to TRBJ2-7, with D unclear. With 3 bases removed from V and 4 bases from J, the gap between germline ends came to 13 bases. The germline CDR1 and CDR2 sequences are LNHDA and SQIVND (reference sequence). The CDR3 length is 14 residues. In nucleotides, the CDR3 is TGTGCCAGTAGTATTAGGGCAGGAAATTACGAGCAGTACTTC. This gives the protein CASSIRAGNYEQYF.

This clone was seen more than once but under ten times. The rearrangement links TRBV10-1 to TRBJ1-2; D ambiguous. This CDR3 is 12 amino acids long. The V and J ends lost 6 bases and 4 bases respectively, with 9 bases between them. Germline CDR1 is WNHNN and CDR2 is SYGVQD (reference sequence). CDR3 sequence: CASRARSYGYTF. The CDR3, as DNA: TGCGCCAGCAGGGCCCGTTCCTATGGCTACACCTTC.

The chain recombines TRBV4-3 with TRBJ2-1; TRBD2 agrees at 10 bases. The germline V gene has CDR1 LGHNA and CDR2 YSLEER. The CDR3 runs 19 residues. V lost 2 bases, J lost 1 base, and 11 bases stayed unmatched. CDR3 DNA: TGCGCCAGCAGCCAAAAAGTGACTAGCGGGTGGGGGTCCTACAATGAGCAGTTCTTC. It yields the protein CASSQKVTSGWGSYNEQFF.

The chain has TRBV5-8 and TRBJ1-1; D remains ambiguous. Germline assignment: CDR1 SGHTS and CDR2 YDEGEE. V lost 2 bases and J lost 1, with 9 bases in between. This CDR3 has 14 amino acids. The CDR3, as DNA: TGTGCCAGCAGCTTCGCGACACCGAACACTGAAGCTTTCTTT. Its translation: CASSFATPNTEAFF.

The chain carries TRBV6-1 and TRBJ1-1, with D unresolved. Germline V CDR1 and CDR2: MNHNS, SASEGT. This CDR3 region has 13 residues. With 2 bases removed from V and 7 bases from J, the gap between germline ends came to 11 bases. The CDR3 coding sequence is TGTGCCAGCAGTGAATATTCGACCATTGAAGCTTTCTTT. It yields the protein CASSEYSTIEAFF.

CDR3 in amino acids: CASSLGLAGGPSPGELFF. Here the CDR3 DNA reads TGTGCCAGCAGCTTAGGACTAGCGGGAGGGCCTAGCCCCGGGGAGCTGTTTTTT. The chain recombines TRBV11-2 with TRBJ2-2; 14 nucleotides line up with TRBD2. The CDR3 is 18 residues long. The V gene's germline CDR1 is SGHAT and CDR2 FQNNGV. J lost 6 bases, V lost 1 base, and 7 bases had no gene match.

The rearrangement uses TRBV4-2 and TRBJ2-3, with TRBD2 as a possible D gene (5 bases). The CDR3 is 15 residues long. The ends were cut back, 0 bases at V and 8 bases at J, with 15 bases in the middle. CDR1 and CDR2 from the germline V gene are LGHNA and YNFKEQ. The CDR3 coding sequence is TGTGCCAGCAGCCAAGATCTCCAGACGAGCGGTACGCAGTATTTT. This translates into CASSQDLQTSGTQYF.

The rearrangement joins TRBV7-9 to TRBJ2-2, with D maybe TRBD2 (5 bases). Germline V gives CDR1 SEHNR, CDR2 FQNEAQ (reference sequence). The CDR3 consists of 16 residues. V lost 5 bases to trimming and J lost 3 bases, with 16 bases between them. CDR3 bases: TGTGCCAGCAGCCCCCCGCCTCTCGGGGACACCGGGGAGCTGTTTTTT. It translates to CASSPPPLGDTGELFF.

The chain links TRBV6-6 to TRBJ2-7, with D perhaps given as TRBD1 or TRBD2 (5 bases each). The V end was cut by 5 bases, the J end by 10 bases, with 12 bases between. Germline V gene data show CDR1 as MNHNY and CDR2 as SVGAGI (reference sequence). The CDR3 runs 11 residues. The CDR3 DNA is TGTGCCAGCAGTAACCGGGACCGCCAGTACTTC. Protein product: CASSNRDRQYF.

The chain carries TRBV27 and TRBJ2-3, with D perhaps matching TRBD1 (5 bases). The CDR3 runs 17 residues. The ends were cut back, 0 bases at V and 2 bases at J, with 15 bases in the middle. Germline V gene lookup returns CDR1 MNHEY and CDR2 SMNVEV (reference sequence). The CDR3 protein is CASSLSFWGADTDTQYF. In DNA, the CDR3 is TGTGCCAGCAGTTTATCGTTCTGGGGCGCCGACACAGATACGCAGTATTTT.

The chain carries TRBV7-3 and TRBJ2-1; no reliable D call. The CDR3 runs to 12 residues. Deletions cut 4 bases from V and 9 bases from J, with 10 bases between. Germline CDR1 and CDR2: SGHTA and FQGTGA. CDR3 nucleotide sequence: TGTGCCAGCAGCTCATATAGGAGTGAGCAGTTCTTC. Encoded protein: CASSSYRSEQFF.

The gene calls are TRBV11-1 and TRBJ2-7, with TRBD2 identical over 10 bases. V shed 5 bases, J shed 2 bases, and the junction held 3 bases outside the gene matches. CDR3 length equals 14 residues. Germline lookup yields CDR1 SGHAT and CDR2 FQDESV (reference sequence). Written as DNA, the CDR3 is TGTGCCAGCAGCCCGCTAGCGGGGGCCTACGAGCAGTACTTC. This encodes CASSPLAGAYEQYF.

The chain links TRBV2 to TRBJ2-1; tentatively, D is TRBD2 (5 bases). Deletions cut 7 bases from V and 5 bases from J, with 21 bases between. The CDR3 is made up of 16 amino acids. In germline, CDR1 is SNHLY, CDR2 FYNNEI. The CDR3: CASTHLPVRADNEQFF. The CDR3 DNA sequence: TGTGCCAGCACTCATCTTCCGGTGCGGGCTGACAATGAGCAGTTCTTC.

The genes are TRBV6-5 and TRBJ1-3; tentatively, D is TRBD1 (6 bases). The CDR3 extends over 16 amino acids. The V gene's germline CDR1 is MNHEY and CDR2 SVGAGI. V was trimmed by 0 bases and J by 2 bases, leaving 11 bases between them. Here the CDR3 DNA reads TGTGCCAGCAGTTACTCGATTACAGGGACTGGAAACACCATATATTTT. Its protein product is CASSYSITGTGNTIYF.

The V call is TRBV10-3, the J call TRBJ1-1; D unclear. The CDR3 runs 14 residues. V was pared by 6 bases and J by 2 bases, with 13 bases between. CDR1 is ENHRY, CDR2 SYGVKD, per germline. The CDR3 nucleotides read TGTGCCATCAGGACGGACGGAATAAACACTGAAGCTTTCTTT. Protein product: CAIRTDGINTEAFF.

The chain employs TRBV28 and TRBJ2-7; TRBD1 matches at 8 bases. Trimming cost V 6 bases and J 3 bases; bases outside gene matches: 7. The germline gives CDR1 MDHEN, CDR2 SYDVKM. The CDR3 loop spans 14 amino acids. The CDR3 nucleotides read TGTGCCAGCAGGGGGAGACAGGGGATCTACGAGCAGTACTTC. It translates to CASRGRQGIYEQYF.

The CDR3 is CASSFFSALANTGELFF. The CDR3 DNA reads TGTGCCAGCAGTTTCTTTTCTGCCCTAGCGAACACCGGGGAGCTGTTTTTT. The V and J genes are TRBV28 and TRBJ2-2, with D unclear. The CDR3 extends over 17 amino acids. Trimming cost V 3 bases and J 0 bases, with 14 bases left between them. Germline assignment: CDR1 MDHEN and CDR2 SYDVKM.

This clone was seen just once. The chain links TRBV5-3 to TRBJ1-1; D perhaps matches TRBD1 (6 bases). TRBV5-3 carries the ORF label, with uncertain function. Trimming removed 4 bases from V and 3 bases from J, with 13 bases in between. This CDR3 comprises 14 residues. CDR3 DNA: TGTGCCAGAAGCAAAGACAGGCAGGACACTGAAGCTTTCTTT. It translates to CARSKDRQDTEAFF.

This chain joins TRBV9 and TRBJ2-2, with 8 bases that match TRBD2. V was pared by 0 bases and J by 2 bases, with 6 bases of the junction left unmatched. From germline, CDR1 is SGDLS and CDR2 YYNGEE. The CDR3 totals 17 residues. CDR3 residues: CASSVASGSINTGELFF. Written as DNA, the CDR3 is TGTGCCAGCAGCGTAGCGAGCGGGAGTATTAACACCGGGGAGCTGTTTTTT. The whole variable domain, remainder taken from reference TRBV9 and TRBJ2-2, is DSGVTQTPKHLITATGQRVTLRCSPRSGDLSVYWYQQSLDQGLQFLIQYYNGEERAKGNILERFSAQQFPDLHSELNLSSLELGDSALYFCASSVASGSINTGELFFGEGSRLTVL.